This entry lists 14 T cell receptor beta chains sequenced from one sample in a study of blood T cell repertoires in COVID-19 (dated by TCRdb to the early 2020s). The method was the immunoSEQ multiplex PCR assay. The table was pulled from immuneACCESS by TCRdb, which kept in-frame rearrangements only. Such tables lose some clones; where checked, under half of the loss comes from unresolved V genes, and the rest has no known cause. Across this sample there are about 460,000 clones, with about nine tenths seen only once. Around 7.9% of the sample is held by the ten biggest clonotypes. Sequenced: PBMCs or T cells enriched from blood (not recorded which). The receptors here all came from a woman aged 55-75 years who had recovered from COVID-19.

V gene TRBV27 combines with J gene TRBJ1-1, with D possibly TRBD1 on 6 matching bases. Germline assignment: CDR1 MNHEY and CDR2 SMNVEV (reference sequence). This CDR3 region has 13 residues. Deletions cut 6 bases from V and 5 bases from J, with 13 bases between. CDR3 bases: TGTGCCAGCAGCCTAATCAGGGGAACTGAAGCTTTCTTT. It is translated as CASSLIRGTEAFF.

The chain uses TRBV18 and TRBJ1-1, with D possibly matching TRBD1 (5 bases). The CDR3 spans 14 residues. V was pared by 0 bases and J by 5 bases, with 10 bases between. The germline V gene encodes CDR1 KGHSH and CDR2 LQKENI. CDR3 amino acids: CASSPPLGGTEAFF. DNA for the CDR3: TGTGCCAGCTCACCACCCTTGGGGGGGACTGAAGCTTTCTTT. The full variable domain, with the rest looked up from reference TRBV18 and TRBJ1-1, is NAGVMQNPRHLVRRRGQEARLRCSPMKGHSHVYWYRQLPEEGLKFMVYLQKENIIDESGMPKERFSAEFPKEGPSILRIQQVVRGDSAAYFCASSPPLGGTEAFFGQGTRLTVV.

The V gene is TRBV5-1, the J gene TRBJ1-2; 10 nucleotides line up with TRBD1. CDR1 is SGHRS and CDR2 is YFSETQ in the germline V gene. V shed 4 bases, J shed 4 bases, and the junction held 13 bases outside the gene matches. This CDR3 comprises 17 residues. The CDR3 DNA is TGCGCCAGCAGCGCAGCCCAAGGGACAGGGGTGGGCTATGGCTACACCTTC. It yields the protein CASSAAQGTGVGYGYTF.

J is TRBJ2-3 and V is TRBV7-8; 12 bases line up with TRBD2. The ends lost 3 bases at V and 3 bases at J; junction bases unmatched: 7. The CDR3 contains 17 residues. Germline CDR1 and CDR2: SGHVS and FQNEAQ. The chain's CDR3 is CASSLLPGLAGTDTQYF. The CDR3 region has the DNA TGTGCCAGCAGCTTGCTCCCCGGACTAGCGGGGACAGATACGCAGTATTTT.

The chain couples TRBV3-1 (or the pseudogene TRBV3-2) to TRBJ2-3; TRBD2 matches 7 bases. Trimming cost V 0 bases and J 2 bases; bases outside gene matches: 5. Germline V lookup: CDR1 LGHDT, CDR2 YNNKEL (reference sequence). The length of the CDR3 is 16 residues. CDR3 sequence (DNA): TGTGCCAGCAGCCAAGACCGGGACTATTACACAGATACGCAGTATTTT. Translation gives CASSQDRDYYTDTQYF.

This chain uses TRBV6-5 with TRBJ1-6, with 7 bases fitting TRBD1. Germline lookup yields CDR1 MNHEY and CDR2 SVGAGI. V lost 2 bases to trimming and J lost 6 bases; unmatched junction nucleotides: 4. The CDR3 loop spans 15 amino acids. In nucleotides, the CDR3 is TGTGCCAGCAGTTACGGGACAGCCAGTAATTCACCCCTCCACTTT. Its translation is CASSYGTASNSPLHF.

In its sample, this clone was seen a few times. This chain joins TRBV11-2 and TRBJ2-5; 11 bases fit TRBD2. Trimming at V came to 5 bases and at J to 5 bases, leaving 4 bases not matched to a gene. Germline V gene sequence: CDR1 SGHAT, CDR2 FQNNGV. The CDR3 loop spans 14 amino acids. CDR3 sequence (DNA): TGTGCCAGCAGCAAGACTAGCGGGGTGGAGACCCAGTACTTC. It encodes CASSKTSGVETQYF.

The rearrangement links TRBV6-6 to TRBJ1-4, with 9 bases lining up with TRBD1. The junction had 19 bases not matched to a gene; V was cut back by 5 bases and J by 6 bases. Germline lookup yields CDR1 MNHNY and CDR2 SVGAGI (reference sequence). The CDR3 is made up of 19 amino acids. CDR3 amino acids: CASSRKGTGNGNAHEKLFF. CDR3 bases: TGTGCCAGCAGTCGAAAGGGGACAGGGAATGGGAATGCGCATGAAAAACTGTTTTTT.

The CDR3 protein is CASRSTGRGREKLFF. In DNA, the CDR3 is TGCGCCAGCAGATCCACAGGGAGGGGTCGTGAAAAACTGTTTTTT. The V call is TRBV4-1, the J call TRBJ1-4; D might be TRBD1 (6 bases). Germline V CDR1 and CDR2: MGHRA, YSYEKL. V lost 6 bases and J 7 bases, leaving 18 bases between the germline ends. This CDR3 comprises 15 residues.

The V and J genes are TRBV5-4 and TRBJ2-2; 7 bases agree with TRBD2. Germline assignment: CDR1 SGHNT and CDR2 YYREEE (reference sequence). V gave up 0 bases and J gave up 5 bases; unmatched junction bases: 4. There are 15 residues in the CDR3. CDR3 sequence (DNA): TGTGCCAGCAGCTTGGAGGGACTAACTACCGGGGAGCTGTTTTTT. It encodes CASSLEGLTTGELFF.

The rearrangement joins TRBV2 to TRBJ1-1; D perhaps matches TRBD1 (6 bases). V was clipped by 1 base and J by 0 bases, with 12 bases between them. Germline values: CDR1 SNHLY, CDR2 FYNNEI. This CDR3 region has 16 residues. The CDR3 DNA reads as TGTGCCAGCAGTGAAGGTTATGGACAGATGAACACTGAAGCTTTCTTT. Protein: CASSEGYGQMNTEAFF.

V and J are TRBV5-4 and TRBJ2-5; maybe TRBD2 (6 bases). V lost 3 bases and J lost 5, with 17 bases in between. The germline V gene encodes CDR1 SGHNT and CDR2 YYREEE (reference sequence). The CDR3 is 15 amino acids. For the CDR3, the DNA is TGTGCCAGCAGCTCCCCCCAGAGCGGGCGGGAGACCCAGTACTTC. This sequence encodes CASSSPQSGRETQYF.

The V call is TRBV5-1, the J call TRBJ1-4; 9 nucleotides align to TRBD1. The germline CDR1 and CDR2 sequences are SGHRS and YFSETQ. CDR3 length equals 14 residues. V shed 5 bases and J 12 bases; nucleotides not matched to a gene: 11. CDR3 amino acids: CASSSGQGGEELFF. CDR3 sequence (DNA): TGCGCCAGCAGTTCGGGACAGGGTGGGGAAGAACTGTTTTTT.

V gene TRBV25-1 combines with J gene TRBJ2-7; the D gene is possibly TRBD1 (5 bases). The germline V gene encodes CDR1 MGHDK and CDR2 SYGVNS. V lost 0 bases and J lost 0, with 9 bases in between. This CDR3 region has 15 residues. DNA of the CDR3: TGTGCCAGCAGTGAATACTCGACAGCCTCCTACGAGCAGTACTTC. Its translation: CASSEYSTASYEQYF.